The present T cell receptor beta chain was sequenced within a study of blood T cell repertoires in COVID-19. Study summary: Italy, Spain and the United States were the sources of the convalescent and acute COVID-19 samples. From T cells, B-cell-depleted T cells, or PBMCs came the material, which was cDNA or gDNA.

J was trimmed by 3 bases and V by 2 bases; bases with no gene match: 3. Germline V CDR1 and CDR2: MNHEY, SVGAGI. The CDR3 extends over 14 amino acids. Original data processing: Reference gene primer amplification yielded estimated nucleated cell counts. Sequencing used immunoSEQ multiplex PCR; TCRdb keeps in-frame clones, though not all of them. V, J and clone size are taken as reported in that table, and D and trimming were inferred from the DNA itself. The table includes 37,000 or so clones, 75% to 90% detected once. Sequencing was carried out using peripheral blood. This clonotype originated in a human donor in a cohort sampled during active COVID-19. The genes are TRBV6-5 and TRBJ1-2; 7 bases are shared with TRBD1. The CDR3 here is CASSYGRGYYGYTF. The CDR3 DNA reads as TGTGCCAGCAGTTACGGCAGGGGGTACTATGGCTACACCTTC.